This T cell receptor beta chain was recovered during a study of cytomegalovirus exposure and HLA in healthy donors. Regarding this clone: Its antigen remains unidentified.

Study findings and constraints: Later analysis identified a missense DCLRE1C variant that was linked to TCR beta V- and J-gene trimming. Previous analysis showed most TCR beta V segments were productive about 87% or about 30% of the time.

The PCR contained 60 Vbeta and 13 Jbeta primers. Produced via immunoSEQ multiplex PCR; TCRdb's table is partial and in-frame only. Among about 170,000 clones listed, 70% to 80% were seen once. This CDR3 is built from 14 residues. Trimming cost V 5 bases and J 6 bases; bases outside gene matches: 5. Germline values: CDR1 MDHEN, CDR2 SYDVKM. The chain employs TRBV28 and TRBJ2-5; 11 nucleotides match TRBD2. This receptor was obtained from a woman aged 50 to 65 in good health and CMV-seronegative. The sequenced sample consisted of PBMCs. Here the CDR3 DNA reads TGTGCCAGCAGTACCGGACTAGCGGGCCAGACCCAGTACTTC. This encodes CASSTGLAGQTQYF.